This TCR beta chain is drawn from a study of blood T cell repertoires in COVID-19. Study in general: Acute and convalescent COVID-19 specimens originated in the United States, Italy and Spain. PBMCs, B-cell-depleted T cells, or T cells were the source of the cDNA or gDNA that made up the material.

The age range of participants was 18 to 89 years, with residence in about two dozen US areas. Cohort assignment relied on participant-reported clinical history. Trimming took off 4 bases at V and 8 bases at J, with 11 bases between the two ends. Germline values: CDR1 SGHVS, CDR2 FQNEAQ. The CDR3 consists of 12 residues. Clones were sequenced by immunoSEQ multiplex PCR, and TCRdb holds only the in-frame ones, with some missing. Here the sample spans hundreds of thousands of clones, roughly 87% being singletons. The chain links TRBV7-8 to TRBJ1-2; D ambiguous. The sequenced sample was PBMCs or T cells enriched from blood (not recorded which). The clonotype comes from a woman aged 30 to 39 with acute COVID-19. The CDR3 here is CASSSTRLGYTF. The CDR3 coding sequence is TGTGCCAGCAGCTCTACTCGACTGGGCTACACCTTC.